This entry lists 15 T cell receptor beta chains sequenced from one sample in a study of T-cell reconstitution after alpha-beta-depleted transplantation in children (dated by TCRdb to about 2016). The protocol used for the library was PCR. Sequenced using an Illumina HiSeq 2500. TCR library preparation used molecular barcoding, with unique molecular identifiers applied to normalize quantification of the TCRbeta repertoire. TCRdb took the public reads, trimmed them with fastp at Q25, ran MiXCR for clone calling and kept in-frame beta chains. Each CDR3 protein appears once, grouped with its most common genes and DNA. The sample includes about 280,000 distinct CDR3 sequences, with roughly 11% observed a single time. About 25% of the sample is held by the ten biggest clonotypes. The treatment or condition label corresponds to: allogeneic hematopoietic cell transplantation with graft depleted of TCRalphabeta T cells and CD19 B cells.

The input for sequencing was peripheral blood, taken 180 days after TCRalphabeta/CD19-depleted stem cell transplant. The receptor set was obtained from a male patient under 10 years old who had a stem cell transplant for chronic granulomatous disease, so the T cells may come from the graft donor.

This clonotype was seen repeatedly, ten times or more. The CDR3 coding sequence is TGTGCCAGCAGCTTAGAAGACGTGGCCAACGTCCTGACTTTC. This sequence encodes CASSLEDVANVLTF. The V gene is TRBV5-6, the J gene TRBJ2-6; D call uncertain. The CDR3 has 14 residues. Trimming removed 2 bases from V and 6 bases from J, with 9 bases in between. Germline lookup yields CDR1 SGHDT and CDR2 YYEEEE.

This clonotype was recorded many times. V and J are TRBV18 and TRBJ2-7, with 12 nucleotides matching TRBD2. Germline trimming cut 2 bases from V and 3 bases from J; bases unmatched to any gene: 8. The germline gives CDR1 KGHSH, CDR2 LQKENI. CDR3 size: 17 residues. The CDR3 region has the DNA TGTGCCAGCTCACCATCCATCGGACTAGCGGGACTCTACGAGCAGTACTTC. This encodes CASSPSIGLAGLYEQYF.

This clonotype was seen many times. In DNA, the CDR3 is TGTGCCAGCAGCTGGGCCCTCGCCGACCGGGACAGGGGGCGTGACACTGAAGCTTTCTTT. Its protein is CASSWALADRDRGRDTEAFF. The rearrangement uses TRBV5-6 and TRBJ1-1; 12 bases match TRBD1. Per the germline V gene, CDR1 is SGHDT and CDR2 is YYEEEE. V trimming: 3 bases; J trimming: 3 bases; junction bases outside the gene matches: 18. CDR3 length equals 20 residues.

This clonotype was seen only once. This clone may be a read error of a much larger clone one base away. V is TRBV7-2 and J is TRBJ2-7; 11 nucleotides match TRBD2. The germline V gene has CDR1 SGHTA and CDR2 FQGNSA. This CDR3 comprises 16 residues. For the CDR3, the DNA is TGTGGCAGCAGCTTAGCTGCTAGCGGGGGGTTTTACGAGCAGTACTTC. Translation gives CGSSLAASGGFYEQYF.

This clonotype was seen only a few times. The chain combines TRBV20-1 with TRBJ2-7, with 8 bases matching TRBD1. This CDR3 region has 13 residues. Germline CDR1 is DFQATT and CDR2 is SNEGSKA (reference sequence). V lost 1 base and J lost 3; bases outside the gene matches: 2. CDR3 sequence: CSARAGTGYEQYF. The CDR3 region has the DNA TGCAGTGCTAGAGCCGGGACAGGCTACGAGCAGTACTTC.

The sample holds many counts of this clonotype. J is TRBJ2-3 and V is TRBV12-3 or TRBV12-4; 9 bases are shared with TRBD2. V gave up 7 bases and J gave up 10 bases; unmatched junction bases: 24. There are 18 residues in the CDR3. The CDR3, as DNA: TGTGCCAGCACCTCCTTAGCGGGAGCATCCGGAACCCCGGGTGCGCAGTATTTT. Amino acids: CASTSLAGASGTPGAQYF.

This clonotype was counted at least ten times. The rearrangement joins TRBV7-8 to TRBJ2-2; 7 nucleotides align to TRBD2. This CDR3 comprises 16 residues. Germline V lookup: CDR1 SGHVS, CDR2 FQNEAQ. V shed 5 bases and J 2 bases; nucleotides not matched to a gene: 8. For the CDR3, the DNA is TGTGCCAGCAGCCACGTCCTAGCGGAAAACACCGGGGAGCTGTTTTTT. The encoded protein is CASSHVLAENTGELFF.

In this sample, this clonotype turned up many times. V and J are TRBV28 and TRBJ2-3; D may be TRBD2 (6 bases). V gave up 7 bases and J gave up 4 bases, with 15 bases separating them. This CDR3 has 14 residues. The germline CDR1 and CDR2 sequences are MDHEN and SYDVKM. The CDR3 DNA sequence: TGTGCCAGCAAGGGCGGGACCGTCGCAGATACGCAGTATTTT. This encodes CASKGGTVADTQYF.

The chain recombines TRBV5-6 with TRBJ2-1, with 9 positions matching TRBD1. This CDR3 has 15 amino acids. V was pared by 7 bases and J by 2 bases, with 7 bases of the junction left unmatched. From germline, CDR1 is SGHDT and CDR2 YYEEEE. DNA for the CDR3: TGTGCCAGCCATCTCCGGGACAGGGCCTACAATGAGCAGTTCTTC. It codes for CASHLRDRAYNEQFF.

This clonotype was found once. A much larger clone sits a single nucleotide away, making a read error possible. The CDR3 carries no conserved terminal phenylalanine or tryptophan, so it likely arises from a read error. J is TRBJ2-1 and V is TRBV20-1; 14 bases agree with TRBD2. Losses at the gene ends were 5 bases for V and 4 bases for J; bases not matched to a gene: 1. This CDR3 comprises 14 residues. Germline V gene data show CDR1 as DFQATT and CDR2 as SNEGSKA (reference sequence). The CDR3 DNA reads TGCAGTGCTCGGACTAGCGGGAGGTACAATGAGCAGTTCTTG. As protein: CSARTSGRYNEQFL.

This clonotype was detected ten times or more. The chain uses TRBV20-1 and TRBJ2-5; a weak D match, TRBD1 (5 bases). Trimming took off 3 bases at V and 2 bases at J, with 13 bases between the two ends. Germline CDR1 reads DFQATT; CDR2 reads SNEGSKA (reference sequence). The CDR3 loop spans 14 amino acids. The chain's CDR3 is CSASRQGSQETQYF. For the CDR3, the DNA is TGCAGTGCTAGCCGGCAGGGAAGTCAAGAGACCCAGTACTTC.

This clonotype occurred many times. CDR3 residues: CASGRTGEETQYF. CDR3 in DNA: TGCGCCAGCGGAAGGACAGGGGAAGAGACCCAGTACTTC. The chain has TRBV5-1 and TRBJ2-5, with 9 bases matching TRBD1. V was pared by 7 bases and J by 3 bases, with 4 bases of the junction left unmatched. The CDR3 consists of 13 residues. The germline gives CDR1 SGHRS, CDR2 YFSETQ.

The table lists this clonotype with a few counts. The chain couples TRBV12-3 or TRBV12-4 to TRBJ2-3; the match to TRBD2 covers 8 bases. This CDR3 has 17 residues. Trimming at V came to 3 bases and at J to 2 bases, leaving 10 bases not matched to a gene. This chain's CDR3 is CASSFMGASGFTDTQYF. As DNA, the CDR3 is TGTGCCAGCAGTTTTATGGGGGCTAGCGGGTTCACAGATACGCAGTATTTT.

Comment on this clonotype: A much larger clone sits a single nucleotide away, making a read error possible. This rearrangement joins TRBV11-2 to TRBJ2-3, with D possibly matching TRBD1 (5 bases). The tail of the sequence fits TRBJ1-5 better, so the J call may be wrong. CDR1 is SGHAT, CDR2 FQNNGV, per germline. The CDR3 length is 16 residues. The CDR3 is CASSLMGLRRIDTQHF. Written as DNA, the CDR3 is TGTGCCAGCAGCTTAATGGGGCTACGTAGGATAGATACGCAGCATTTT.

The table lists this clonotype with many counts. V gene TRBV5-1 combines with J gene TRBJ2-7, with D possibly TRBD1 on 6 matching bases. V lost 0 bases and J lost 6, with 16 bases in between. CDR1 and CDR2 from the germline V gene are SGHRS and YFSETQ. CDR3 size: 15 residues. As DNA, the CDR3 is TGCGCCAGCAGCTTGGATGTCGGCAGGGGCCCCGAGCAGTACTTC. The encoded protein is CASSLDVGRGPEQYF.